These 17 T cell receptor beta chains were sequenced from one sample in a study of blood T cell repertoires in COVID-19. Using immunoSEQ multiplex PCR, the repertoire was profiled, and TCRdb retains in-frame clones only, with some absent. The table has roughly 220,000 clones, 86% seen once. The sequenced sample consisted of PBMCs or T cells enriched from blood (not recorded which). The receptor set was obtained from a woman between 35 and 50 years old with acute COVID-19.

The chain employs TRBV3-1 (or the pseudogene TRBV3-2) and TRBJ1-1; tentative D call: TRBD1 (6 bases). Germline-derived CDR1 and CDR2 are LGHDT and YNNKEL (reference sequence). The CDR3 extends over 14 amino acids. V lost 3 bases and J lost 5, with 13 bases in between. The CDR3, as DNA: TGTGCCAGCAGCCATCCGGGGAGGGGGACTGAAGCTTTCTTT. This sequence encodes CASSHPGRGTEAFF.

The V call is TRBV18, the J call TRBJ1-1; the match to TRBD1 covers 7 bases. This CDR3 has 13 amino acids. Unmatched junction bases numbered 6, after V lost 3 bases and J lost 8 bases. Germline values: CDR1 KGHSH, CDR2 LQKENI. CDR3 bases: TGTGCCAGCTCACCCAAGGGGGCAGCCGAAGCTTTCTTT. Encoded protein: CASSPKGAAEAFF.

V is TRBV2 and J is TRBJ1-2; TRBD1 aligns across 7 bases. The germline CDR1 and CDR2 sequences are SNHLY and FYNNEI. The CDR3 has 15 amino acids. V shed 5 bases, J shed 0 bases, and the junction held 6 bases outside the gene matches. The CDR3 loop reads CASSLGTAANYGYTF. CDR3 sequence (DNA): TGTGCCAGCAGTCTAGGGACAGCCGCTAACTATGGCTACACCTTC.

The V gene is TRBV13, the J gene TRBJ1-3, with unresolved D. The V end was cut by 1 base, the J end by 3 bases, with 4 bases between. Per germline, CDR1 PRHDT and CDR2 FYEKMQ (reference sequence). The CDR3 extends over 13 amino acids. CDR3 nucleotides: TGTGCCAGCAGCTTAGTGCGTGGAAACACCATATATTTT. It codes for CASSLVRGNTIYF.

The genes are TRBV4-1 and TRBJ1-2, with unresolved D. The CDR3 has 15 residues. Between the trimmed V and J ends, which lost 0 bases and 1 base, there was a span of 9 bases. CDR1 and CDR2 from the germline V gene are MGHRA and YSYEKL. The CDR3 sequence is CASSQDEQNNYGYTF. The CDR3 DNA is TGCGCCAGCAGCCAAGATGAACAGAATAACTATGGCTACACCTTC.

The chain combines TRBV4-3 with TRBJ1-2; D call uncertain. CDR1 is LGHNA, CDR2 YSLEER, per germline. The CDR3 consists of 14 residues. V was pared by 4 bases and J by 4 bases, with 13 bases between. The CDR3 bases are TGCGCCAGCAGCCGATACGGTAGCTTCTATGGCTACACCTTC. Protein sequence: CASSRYGSFYGYTF.

The CDR3 region is CASSGQGRNTEAFF. In DNA, the CDR3 is TGTGCCAGCAGCGGACAGGGGAGGAACACTGAAGCTTTCTTT. The rearrangement uses TRBV5-4 and TRBJ1-1; 9 bases match TRBD1. The ends lost 4 bases at V and 1 base at J; junction bases unmatched: 2. Germline-derived CDR1 and CDR2 are SGHNT and YYREEE (reference sequence). The CDR3 spans 14 residues.

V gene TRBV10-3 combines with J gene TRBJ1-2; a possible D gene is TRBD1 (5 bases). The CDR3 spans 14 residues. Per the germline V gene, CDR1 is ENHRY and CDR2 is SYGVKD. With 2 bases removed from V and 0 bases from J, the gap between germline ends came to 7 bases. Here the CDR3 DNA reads TGTGCCATCAGTGAGCAGGGTTCTAACTATGGCTACACCTTC. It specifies CAISEQGSNYGYTF.

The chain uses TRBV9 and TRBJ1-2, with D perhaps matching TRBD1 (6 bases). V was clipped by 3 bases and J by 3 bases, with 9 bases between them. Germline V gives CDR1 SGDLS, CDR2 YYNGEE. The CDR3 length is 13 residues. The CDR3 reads CASSGGTYYGYTF. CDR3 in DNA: TGTGCCAGCAGCGGGGGGACATACTATGGCTACACCTTC.

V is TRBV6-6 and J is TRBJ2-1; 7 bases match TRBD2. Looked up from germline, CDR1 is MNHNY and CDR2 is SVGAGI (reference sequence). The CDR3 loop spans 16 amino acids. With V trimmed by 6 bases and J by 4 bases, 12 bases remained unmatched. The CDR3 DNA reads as TGTGCCAGCAGCAGCCACACCGAGCGGGGATACAATGAGCAGTTCTTC. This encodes CASSSHTERGYNEQFF.

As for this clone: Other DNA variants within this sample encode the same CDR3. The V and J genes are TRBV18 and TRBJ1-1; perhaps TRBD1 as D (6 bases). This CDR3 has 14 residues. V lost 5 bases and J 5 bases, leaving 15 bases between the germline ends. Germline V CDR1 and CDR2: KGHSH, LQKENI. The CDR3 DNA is TGTGCCAGCTCATTGAACAGGGAAGGAACTGAAGCTTTCTTT. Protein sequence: CASSLNREGTEAFF.

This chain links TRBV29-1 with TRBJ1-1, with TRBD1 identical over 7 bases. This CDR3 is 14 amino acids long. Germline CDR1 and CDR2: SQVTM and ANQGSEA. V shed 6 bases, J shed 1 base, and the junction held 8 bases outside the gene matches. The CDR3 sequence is CSVGTGTANTEAFF. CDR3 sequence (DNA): TGCAGCGTGGGTACCGGGACAGCGAACACTGAAGCTTTCTTT.

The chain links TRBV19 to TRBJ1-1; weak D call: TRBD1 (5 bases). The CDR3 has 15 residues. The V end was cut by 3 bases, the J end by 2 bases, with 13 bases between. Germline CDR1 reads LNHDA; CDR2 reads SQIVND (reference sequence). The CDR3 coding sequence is TGTGCCAGTAGTATGGTTTCGCAGGGCAACACTGAAGCTTTCTTT. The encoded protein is CASSMVSQGNTEAFF. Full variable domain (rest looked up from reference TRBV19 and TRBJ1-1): DGGITQSPKYLFRKEGQNVTLSCEQNLNHDAMYWYRQDPGQGLRLIYYSQIVNDFQKGDIAEGYSVSREKKESFPLTVTSAQKNPTAFYLCASSMVSQGNTEAFFGQGTRLTVV.

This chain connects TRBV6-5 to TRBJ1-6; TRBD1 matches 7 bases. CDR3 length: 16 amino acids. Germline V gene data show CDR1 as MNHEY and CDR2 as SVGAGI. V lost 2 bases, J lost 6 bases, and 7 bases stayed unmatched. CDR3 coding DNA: TGTGCCAGCAGTTACGAGGGGGCCGCTGGTAATTCACCCCTCCACTTT. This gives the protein CASSYEGAAGNSPLHF.

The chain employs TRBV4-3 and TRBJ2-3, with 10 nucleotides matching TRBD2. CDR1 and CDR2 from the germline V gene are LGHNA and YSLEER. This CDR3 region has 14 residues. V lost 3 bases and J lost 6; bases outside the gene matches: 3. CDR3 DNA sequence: TGCGCCAGCAGCCAGGGACTAGCGTCTGATACGCAGTATTTT. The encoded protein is CASSQGLASDTQYF.

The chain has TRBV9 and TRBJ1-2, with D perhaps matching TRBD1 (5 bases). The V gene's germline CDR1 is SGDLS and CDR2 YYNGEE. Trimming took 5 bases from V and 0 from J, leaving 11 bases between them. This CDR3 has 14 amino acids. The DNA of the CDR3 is TGTGCCAGCAGTGGGGGGATAGCTAACTATGGCTACACCTTC. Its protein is CASSGGIANYGYTF.

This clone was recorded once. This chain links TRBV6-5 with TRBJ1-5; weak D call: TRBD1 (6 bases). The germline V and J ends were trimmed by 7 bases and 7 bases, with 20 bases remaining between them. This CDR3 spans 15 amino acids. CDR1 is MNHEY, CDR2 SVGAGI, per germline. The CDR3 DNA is TGTGCCAGCAACCGACAGGAGAGCGTCGGGCAGCCCCAGCATTTT. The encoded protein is CASNRQESVGQPQHF.